A single sample is the source of the 27 T cell receptor beta chains below, sequenced in a study of CD8+CD57+ T cells in acquired aplastic anemia. According to the study, genomic DNA was the template for TCR beta VDJ and CDR3 profiling. TCRdb reprocessed the reads via MiXCR and lists one record per CDR3 protein. This table has 150,000 or so distinct CDR3 sequences, around 50% appearing once. Sequencing involved patients with CD8+CD57+ cell expansion previously shown by flow cytometry. Sequencing was performed on sorted CD4+, CD8+, or CD8+CD57+ T cells (not recorded which) from PBMCs. These receptors all come from a human donor with aplastic anemia.

This clonotype was detected a few times. The chain recombines TRBV25-1 with TRBJ1-1, with a weak D call TRBD1 (5 bases). CDR1 and CDR2 from the germline V gene are MGHDK and SYGVNS. Trimming took off 6 bases at V and 0 bases at J, with 14 bases between the two ends. The CDR3 contains 15 residues. This CDR3 is CASSEGASMNTEAFF. Here the CDR3 DNA reads TGTGCCAGCAGCGAAGGGGCTTCAATGAACACTGAAGCTTTCTTT.

The sample holds many counts of this clonotype. The J gene is TRBJ2-3, the V gene TRBV24-1, with TRBD1 as a possible D gene (6 bases). Germline CDR1 and CDR2: KGHDR and SFDVKD. The V end was cut by 2 bases, the J end by 2 bases, with 13 bases between. This CDR3 comprises 16 residues. This CDR3 is CATSDYPQGITDTQYF. The CDR3 DNA is TGTGCCACCAGTGATTACCCACAGGGAATCACAGATACGCAGTATTTT.

V is TRBV2 and J is TRBJ2-7, with D unresolved. Per germline, CDR1 SNHLY and CDR2 FYNNEI. This CDR3 contains 14 residues. Trimming shortened V by 1 base and J by 2 bases, and 9 bases separated the two germline ends. Here the CDR3 reads CASSEGKQAYEQYF. Written as DNA, the CDR3 is TGTGCCAGCAGTGAAGGGAAACAAGCCTACGAGCAGTACTTC.

The chain couples TRBV10-3 to TRBJ1-6; D unresolved. V was pared by 3 bases and J by 8 bases, with 20 bases between. The CDR3 has 17 residues. Germline CDR1 and CDR2: ENHRY and SYGVKD. CDR3 loop: CAISDQVGQKLYSPLHF. The CDR3 nucleotides are TGTGCCATCAGTGACCAGGTCGGGCAGAAACTCTATTCACCCCTCCACTTT.

DNA of the CDR3: TGTGCCACCCAAGCGGATTCCTCCTACGAGCAGTACTTC. Translated, it gives CATQADSSYEQYF. This chain connects TRBV24-1 to TRBJ2-7; perhaps TRBD2 as D (5 bases). Trimming took off 9 bases at V and 0 bases at J, with 11 bases between the two ends. Germline V gives CDR1 KGHDR, CDR2 SFDVKD. This CDR3 has 13 amino acids.

This clonotype was recorded many times. CDR3 nucleotide sequence: TGCAGCGTGGCTGGGACAGGGGGCGCGACCGGGGAGCTGTTTTTT. As protein: CSVAGTGGATGELFF. V usage is TRBV29-1 and J usage is TRBJ2-2; TRBD1 matches at 12 bases. The V gene end was trimmed by 6 bases and the J gene end by 5 bases; junction bases not matched to a gene: 7. CDR3 length: 15 amino acids. Per the germline V gene, CDR1 is SQVTM and CDR2 is ANQGSEA.

A word on this clonotype: A much larger clone differs by one base, so this may be a read error. The chain links TRBV10-3 to TRBJ2-7; 8 bases map to TRBD1. Germline V gives CDR1 ENHRY, CDR2 SYGVKD. The CDR3 is 16 amino acids. The CDR3 loop reads CASSLISGTGSYEQYF. CDR3 nucleotide sequence: TGTGCCAGCAGTCTCATTTCCGGGACAGGCTCCTACGAGCAGTACTTC.

At least ten counts were recorded for this clonotype. This chain uses TRBV11-3 with TRBJ2-3; D gene uncertain. The V gene lost 5 bases and the J gene lost 2 bases, with 5 bases spanning the gap. Germline V gene data show CDR1 as SGHNT and CDR2 as YENEEA. The CDR3 has 12 amino acids. Here the CDR3 reads CASSRDTDTQYF. The CDR3 DNA reads as TGTGCCAGCAGCCGCGACACAGATACGCAGTATTTT.

This clonotype was counted many times. The chain combines TRBV6-1 with TRBJ1-3; 7 nucleotides agree with TRBD1. The length of the CDR3 is 15 residues. Looked up from germline, CDR1 is MNHNS and CDR2 is SASEGT. The V segment lost 7 bases and the J segment 0 bases; nucleotides outside the gene matches: 6. CDR3 in amino acids: CASTQTGLSGNTIYF. Written as DNA, the CDR3 is TGTGCCAGCACGCAGACAGGGCTCTCTGGAAACACCATATATTTT.

The chain has TRBV7-8 and TRBJ2-2; 8 bases map to TRBD1. There are 15 residues in the CDR3. The germline CDR1 and CDR2 sequences are SGHVS and FQNEAQ. Trimming took 5 bases from V and 5 from J; bases not matched to a gene: 7. In DNA form, the CDR3 reads TGTGCCAGCAGCCAAGACAGGGGCAGGACCGGGGAGCTGTTTTTT. Its protein is CASSQDRGRTGELFF.

In its sample, this clonotype was seen many times. This chain links TRBV4-3 with TRBJ2-6; D is possibly TRBD1 (5 bases). V was trimmed by 0 bases and J by 4 bases, leaving 13 bases between them. This CDR3 contains 17 residues. Germline V gene data show CDR1 as LGHNA and CDR2 as YSLEER. The CDR3 is CASSQDPIGAGANVLTF. In DNA, the CDR3 is TGCGCCAGCAGCCAAGACCCCATTGGGGCAGGGGCCAACGTCCTGACTTTC.

This clonotype appeared a few times. The rearrangement joins TRBV25-1 to TRBJ2-7; D not certain. V shed 1 base and J shed 5 bases, with 3 bases lying between them. The CDR3 length is 11 residues. Germline values: CDR1 MGHDK, CDR2 SYGVNS. In DNA form, the CDR3 reads TGTGCCAGCAGTGAATTCAACGAGCAGTACTTC. Protein: CASSEFNEQYF.

On this clonotype: A read error may account for a junction end that differs from germline. This rearrangement joins TRBV7-2 to TRBJ2-7; D gene ambiguous. The V gene's germline CDR1 is SGHTA and CDR2 FQGNSA. The CDR3 sequence is 14 residues long. The CDR3 DNA is TGCGCCAGCAGCCTTCGAGATAGGACCTACGAGCAGTACTTC. Encoded protein: CASSLRDRTYEQYF.

The V and J genes are TRBV27 and TRBJ1-6; D is possibly TRBD1 (5 bases). CDR1 and CDR2 from the germline V gene are MNHEY and SMNVEV (reference sequence). CDR3 length equals 15 residues. V shed 5 bases and J shed 6 bases, with 14 bases lying between them. The CDR3 spells CASSPRGLSNSPLHF. CDR3 nucleotides: TGTGCCAGCAGTCCCCGGGGACTGAGTAATTCACCCCTCCACTTT.

This clonotype appeared many times. The V call is TRBV9, the J call TRBJ1-2, with D maybe TRBD1 (6 bases). Germline loops: CDR1 SGDLS, CDR2 YYNGEE. V was trimmed by 0 bases and J by 2 bases, leaving 11 bases between them. This CDR3 region has 15 residues. Written as DNA, the CDR3 is TGTGCCAGCAGCGTAGGGCAGGGGCCGAACTATGGCTACACCTTC. Translation gives CASSVGQGPNYGYTF.

This clonotype has a count of ten or more. Since a much larger clone is just one base distant, this may be a read error. The V gene is TRBV15, the J gene TRBJ2-7; 10 bases align to TRBD2. The CDR3 runs 15 residues. V lost 5 bases to trimming and J lost 3 bases; unmatched junction nucleotides: 7. The V gene's germline CDR1 is LNHNV and CDR2 YYDKDF (reference sequence). The CDR3, as DNA: TGTGCCACCAGCGCCCGGACTAGCGGACTCTACGAGCAGTACTTC. It codes for CATSARTSGLYEQYF.

This clonotype was seen at least ten times. V and J are TRBV9 and TRBJ2-3; 8 bases fit TRBD2. CDR1 and CDR2 (germline): SGDLS, YYNGEE. The CDR3 runs to 16 residues. Unmatched junction bases numbered 8, after V lost 0 bases and J lost 5 bases. CDR3 nucleotide sequence: TGTGCCAGCAGCGTAGGGGGAAGCGGGGGTCAAGATACGCAGTATTTT. As protein: CASSVGGSGGQDTQYF.

This chain joins TRBV5-1 and TRBJ2-3; 8 nucleotides agree with TRBD1. Germline trimming cut 8 bases from V and 1 base from J; bases unmatched to any gene: 9. CDR1 and CDR2 (germline): SGHRS, YFSETQ. CDR3 length: 15 residues. The CDR3 loop is CASIFPGQGTDTQYF. CDR3 in DNA: TGCGCCAGTATCTTTCCGGGACAGGGCACAGATACGCAGTATTTT.

In regard to this clonotype: A junction boundary mismatches the germline segment, possibly from a read error. The chain has TRBV7-7 and TRBJ2-5; 8 nucleotides agree with TRBD2. The CDR3 contains 16 residues. The germline V gene has CDR1 SSHAT and CDR2 FNYEAQ (reference sequence). CDR3 sequence: CASSQLTAGVGETQYF. DNA for the CDR3: TGTGCTAGCAGCCAACTCACAGCGGGAGTGGGGGAGACCCAGTACTTC.

The chain employs TRBV7-9 and TRBJ2-3; 10 bases match TRBD2. This CDR3 is 17 amino acids long. Germline V lookup: CDR1 SEHNR, CDR2 FQNEAQ (reference sequence). V trimming: 1 base; J trimming: 7 bases; junction bases outside the gene matches: 11. The DNA for the CDR3 is TGTGCCAGCAGCTTAGTTCTAGCGGGAGATTTTGGTAATACGCAGTATTTT. Amino acids: CASSLVLAGDFGNTQYF.

The chain has TRBV18 and TRBJ1-1; perhaps TRBD1 as D (6 bases). The CDR3 consists of 17 residues. V lost 3 bases, J lost 4 bases, and 21 bases lay in between. Germline V gene lookup returns CDR1 KGHSH and CDR2 LQKENI. Written as DNA, the CDR3 is TGTGCCAGCTCACCTCTCCCTTTAGACAGGCCCGGCACTGAAGCTTTCTTT. This translates into CASSPLPLDRPGTEAFF.

The genes are TRBV6-2 or TRBV6-3 and TRBJ2-4, with 12 positions matching TRBD1. The V gene end was trimmed by 0 bases and the J gene end by 6 bases; junction bases not matched to a gene: 6. This CDR3 spans 17 amino acids. Germline V gene lookup returns CDR1 MNHEY and CDR2 SVGEGT. For the CDR3, the DNA is TGTGCCAGCAGTTACTCCCGGGACAGGGGGCTTGTAAACATTCAGTACTTC. Protein: CASSYSRDRGLVNIQYF.

The chain combines TRBV7-9 with TRBJ2-7; 9 bases are a match to TRBD2. The CDR3 is 14 amino acids. Losses at the gene ends were 1 base for V and 6 bases for J; bases not matched to a gene: 4. Germline CDR1 and CDR2: SEHNR and FQNEAQ (reference sequence). The CDR3 sequence is CASSLDQTSGEQYF. CDR3 in DNA: TGTGCCAGCAGCTTAGACCAGACTAGCGGCGAGCAGTACTTC.

This chain connects TRBV24-1 to TRBJ2-1; TRBD2 agrees at 7 bases. CDR1 is KGHDR and CDR2 is SFDVKD in the germline V gene. The CDR3 covers 13 residues. J lost 7 bases, V lost 7 bases, and 6 bases had no gene match. CDR3 sequence reads: CATRGREANEQFF. The CDR3 DNA sequence: TGTGCCACCAGGGGTCGGGAGGCAAATGAGCAGTTCTTC.

The chain uses TRBV7-2 and TRBJ1-2, with TRBD1 matching over 8 bases. Germline CDR1 is SGHTA and CDR2 is FQGNSA. The CDR3 is 15 residues long. V lost 4 bases to trimming and J lost 4 bases; unmatched junction nucleotides: 8. The CDR3 DNA follows: TGTGCCAGCAGCTCCAGGACAGGGTTGGGCTATGGCTACACCTTC. It codes for CASSSRTGLGYGYTF.

As for this clonotype: The junction departs from germline at one end; a sequencing error may be responsible. The V call is TRBV15, the J call TRBJ1-1, with a possible D match to TRBD1 (5 bases). CDR3 size: 13 residues. Per the germline V gene, CDR1 is LNHNV and CDR2 is YYDKDF (reference sequence). The CDR3 protein is CASSLLSGPEAFF. CDR3 sequence (DNA): TGTGCCAGCAGCTTACTGTCAGGGCCCGAAGCTTTCTTT.

The CDR3, as DNA: TGTGCCAGCAGCTTCGGACTCTCGACCTACGCAGATACGCAGTATTTT. Residues: CASSFGLSTYADTQYF. The chain combines TRBV7-2 with TRBJ2-3, with a possible D match to TRBD2 (5 bases). With 3 bases removed from V and 4 bases from J, the gap between germline ends came to 17 bases. The CDR3 is made up of 16 amino acids. From germline, CDR1 is SGHTA and CDR2 FQGNSA.